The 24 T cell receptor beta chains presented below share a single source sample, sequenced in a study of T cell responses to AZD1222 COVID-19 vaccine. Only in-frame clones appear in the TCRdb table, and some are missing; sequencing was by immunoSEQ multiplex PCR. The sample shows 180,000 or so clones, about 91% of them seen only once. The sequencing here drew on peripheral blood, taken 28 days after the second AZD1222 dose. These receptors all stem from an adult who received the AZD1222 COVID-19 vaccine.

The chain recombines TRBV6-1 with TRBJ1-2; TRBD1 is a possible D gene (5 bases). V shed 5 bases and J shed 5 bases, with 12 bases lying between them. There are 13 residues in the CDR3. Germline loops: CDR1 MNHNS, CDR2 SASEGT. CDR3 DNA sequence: TGTGCCAGCAGTCCGTCCCCAGGGTATGGCTACACCTTC. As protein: CASSPSPGYGYTF.

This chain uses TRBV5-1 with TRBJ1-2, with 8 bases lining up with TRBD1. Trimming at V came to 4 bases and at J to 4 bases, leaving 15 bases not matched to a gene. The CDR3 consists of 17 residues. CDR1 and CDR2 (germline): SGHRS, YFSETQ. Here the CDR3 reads CASSRGQGLEPIYGYTF. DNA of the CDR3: TGCGCCAGCAGCCGAGGACAGGGACTCGAGCCTATCTATGGCTACACCTTC.

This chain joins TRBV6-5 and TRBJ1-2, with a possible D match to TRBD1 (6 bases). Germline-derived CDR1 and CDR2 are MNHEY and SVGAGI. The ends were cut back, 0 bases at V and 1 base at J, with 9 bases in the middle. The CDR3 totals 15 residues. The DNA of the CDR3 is TGTGCCAGCAGTTACTCGAAAGGGGGTAACTATGGCTACACCTTC. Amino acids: CASSYSKGGNYGYTF.

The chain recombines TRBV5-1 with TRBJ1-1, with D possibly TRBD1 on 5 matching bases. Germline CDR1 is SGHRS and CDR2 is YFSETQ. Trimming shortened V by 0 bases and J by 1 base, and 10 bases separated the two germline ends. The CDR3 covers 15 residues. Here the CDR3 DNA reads TGCGCCAGCAGCTTGGGGACAATTGGGAACACTGAAGCTTTCTTT. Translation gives CASSLGTIGNTEAFF.

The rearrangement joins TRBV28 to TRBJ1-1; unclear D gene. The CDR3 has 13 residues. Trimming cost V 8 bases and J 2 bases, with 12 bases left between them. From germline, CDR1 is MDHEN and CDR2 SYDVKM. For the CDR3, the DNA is TGTGCCAGCGCCGTACCGGGAAACACTGAAGCTTTCTTT. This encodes CASAVPGNTEAFF.

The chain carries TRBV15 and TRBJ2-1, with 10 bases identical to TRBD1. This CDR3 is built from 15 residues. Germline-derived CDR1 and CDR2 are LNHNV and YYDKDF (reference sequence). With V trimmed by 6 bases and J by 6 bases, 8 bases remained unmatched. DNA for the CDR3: TGTGCCACCAGTCGCGGACAGGGGGGGGTCAATGAGCAGTTCTTC. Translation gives CATSRGQGGVNEQFF.

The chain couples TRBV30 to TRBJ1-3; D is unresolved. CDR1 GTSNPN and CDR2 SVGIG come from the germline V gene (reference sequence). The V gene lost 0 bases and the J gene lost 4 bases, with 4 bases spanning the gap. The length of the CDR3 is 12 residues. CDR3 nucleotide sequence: TGTGCCTGGAGTGTACTGGGAAACACCATATATTTT. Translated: CAWSVLGNTIYF.

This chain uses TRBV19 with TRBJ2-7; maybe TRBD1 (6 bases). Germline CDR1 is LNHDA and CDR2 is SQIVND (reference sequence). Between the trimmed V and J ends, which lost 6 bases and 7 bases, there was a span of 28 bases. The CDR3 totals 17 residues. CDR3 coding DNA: TGTGCCAGTAGCCAGAAAACCTCCGGGACACTCCAAACGGAGCAGTACTTC. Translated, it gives CASSQKTSGTLQTEQYF.

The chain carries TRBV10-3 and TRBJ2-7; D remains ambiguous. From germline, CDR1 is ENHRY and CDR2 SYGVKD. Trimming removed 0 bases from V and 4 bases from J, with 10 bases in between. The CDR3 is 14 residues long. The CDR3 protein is CAISESEGSYEQYF. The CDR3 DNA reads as TGTGCCATCAGTGAGTCAGAAGGGTCGTACGAGCAGTACTTC.

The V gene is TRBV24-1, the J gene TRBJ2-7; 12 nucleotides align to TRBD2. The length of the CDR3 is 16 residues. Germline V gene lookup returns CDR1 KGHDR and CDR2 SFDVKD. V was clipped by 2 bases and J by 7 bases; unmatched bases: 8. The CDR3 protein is CATSDSSGRDSNEQYF. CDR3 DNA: TGTGCCACCAGTGATTCTAGCGGGAGGGACTCTAATGAGCAGTACTTC.

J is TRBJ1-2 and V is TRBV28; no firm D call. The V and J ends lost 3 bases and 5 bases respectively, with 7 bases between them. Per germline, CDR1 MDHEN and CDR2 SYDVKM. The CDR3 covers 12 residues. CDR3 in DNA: TGTGCCAGCAGTTTTCTTGGGTATGGCTACACCTTC. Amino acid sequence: CASSFLGYGYTF.

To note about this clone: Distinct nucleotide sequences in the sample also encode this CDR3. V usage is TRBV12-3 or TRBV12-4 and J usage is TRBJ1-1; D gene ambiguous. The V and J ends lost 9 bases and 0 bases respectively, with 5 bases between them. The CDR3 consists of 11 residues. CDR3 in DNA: TGTGCCAGTCGAGTGAACACTGAAGCTTTCTTT. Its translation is CASRVNTEAFF.

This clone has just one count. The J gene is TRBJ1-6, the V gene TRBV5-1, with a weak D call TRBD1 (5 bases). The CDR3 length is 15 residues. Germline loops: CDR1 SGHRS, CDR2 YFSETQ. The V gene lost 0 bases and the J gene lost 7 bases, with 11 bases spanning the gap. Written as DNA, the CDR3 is TGCGCCAGCAGCTTGGACCGGGGCCGGAATTCACCCCTCCACTTT. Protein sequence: CASSLDRGRNSPLHF.

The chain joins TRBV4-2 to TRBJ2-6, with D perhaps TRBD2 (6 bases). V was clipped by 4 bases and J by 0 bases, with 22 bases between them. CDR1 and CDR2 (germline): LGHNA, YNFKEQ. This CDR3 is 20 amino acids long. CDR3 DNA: TGTGCCAGCAGCCCGATCCCGGGAGAAGCACTGGGCTCTGGGGCCAACGTCCTGACTTTC. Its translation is CASSPIPGEALGSGANVLTF.

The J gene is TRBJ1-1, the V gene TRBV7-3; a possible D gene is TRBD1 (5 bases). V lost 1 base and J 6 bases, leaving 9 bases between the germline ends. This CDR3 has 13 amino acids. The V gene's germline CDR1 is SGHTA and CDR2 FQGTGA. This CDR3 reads CASSLIRDAEAFF. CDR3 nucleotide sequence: TGTGCCAGCAGCTTAATCAGGGACGCTGAAGCTTTCTTT.

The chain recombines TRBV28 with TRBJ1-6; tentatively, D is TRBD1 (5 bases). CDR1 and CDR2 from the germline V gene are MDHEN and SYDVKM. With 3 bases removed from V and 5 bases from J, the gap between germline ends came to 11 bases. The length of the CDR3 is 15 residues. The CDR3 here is CASSLVGVDNSPLHF. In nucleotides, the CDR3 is TGTGCCAGCAGTTTGGTAGGGGTAGATAATTCACCCCTCCACTTT.

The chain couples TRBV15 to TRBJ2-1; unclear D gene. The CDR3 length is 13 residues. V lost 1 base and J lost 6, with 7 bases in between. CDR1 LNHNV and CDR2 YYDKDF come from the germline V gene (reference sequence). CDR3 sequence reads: CATSRASINEQFF. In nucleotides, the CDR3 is TGTGCCACCAGCAGAGCCTCCATCAATGAGCAGTTCTTC.

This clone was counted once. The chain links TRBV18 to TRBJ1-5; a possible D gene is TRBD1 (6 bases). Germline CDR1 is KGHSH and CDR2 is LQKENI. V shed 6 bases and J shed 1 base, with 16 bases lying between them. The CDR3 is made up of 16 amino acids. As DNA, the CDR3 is TGTGCCAGCTCCCAACTTGCGGGGGGCAGCAATCAGCCCCAGCATTTT. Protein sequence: CASSQLAGGSNQPQHF. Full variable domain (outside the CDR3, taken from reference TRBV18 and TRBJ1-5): NAGVMQNPRHLVRRRGQEARLRCSPMKGHSHVYWYRQLPEEGLKFMVYLQKENIIDESGMPKERFSAEFPKEGPSILRIQQVVRGDSAAYFCASSQLAGGSNQPQHFGDGTRLSIL.

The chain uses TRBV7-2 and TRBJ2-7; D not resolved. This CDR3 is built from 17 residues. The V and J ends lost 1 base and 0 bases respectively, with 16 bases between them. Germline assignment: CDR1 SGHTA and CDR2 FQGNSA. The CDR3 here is CASSLGFARWGSYEQYF. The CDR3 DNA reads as TGTGCCAGCAGCTTAGGTTTCGCTAGGTGGGGCTCCTACGAGCAGTACTTC. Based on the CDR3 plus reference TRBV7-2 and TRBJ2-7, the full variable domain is GAGVSQSPSNKVTEKGKDVELRCDPISGHTALYWYRQSLGQGLEFLIYFQGNSAPDKSGLPSDRFSAERTGGSVSTLTIQRTQQEDSAVYLCASSLGFARWGSYEQYFGPGTRLTVT.

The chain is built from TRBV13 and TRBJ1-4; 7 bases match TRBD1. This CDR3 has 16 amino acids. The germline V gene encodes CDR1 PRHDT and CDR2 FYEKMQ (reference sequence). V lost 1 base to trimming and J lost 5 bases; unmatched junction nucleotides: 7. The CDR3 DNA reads TGTGCCAGCAGCTTAGCGGCAGGGGGAGAGAATGAAAAACTGTTTTTT. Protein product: CASSLAAGGENEKLFF.

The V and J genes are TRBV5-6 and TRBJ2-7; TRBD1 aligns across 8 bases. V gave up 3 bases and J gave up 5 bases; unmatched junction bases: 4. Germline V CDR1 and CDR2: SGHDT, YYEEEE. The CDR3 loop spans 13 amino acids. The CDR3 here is CASSWTGTHEQYF. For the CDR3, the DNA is TGTGCCAGCAGCTGGACAGGGACACACGAGCAGTACTTC.

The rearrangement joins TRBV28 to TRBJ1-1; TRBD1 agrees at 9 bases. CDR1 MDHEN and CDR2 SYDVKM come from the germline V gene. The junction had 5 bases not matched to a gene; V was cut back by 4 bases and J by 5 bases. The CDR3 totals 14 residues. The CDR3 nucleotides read TGTGCCAGCAGTTCACAGGGGGCTGATACTGAAGCTTTCTTT. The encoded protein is CASSSQGADTEAFF.

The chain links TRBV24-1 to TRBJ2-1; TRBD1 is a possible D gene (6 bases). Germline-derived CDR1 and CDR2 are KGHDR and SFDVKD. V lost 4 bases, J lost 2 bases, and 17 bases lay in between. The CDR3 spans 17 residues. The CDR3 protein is CATSDPGESGTYNEQFF. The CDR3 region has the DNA TGTGCCACCAGTGACCCAGGGGAGAGCGGTACCTACAATGAGCAGTTCTTC.

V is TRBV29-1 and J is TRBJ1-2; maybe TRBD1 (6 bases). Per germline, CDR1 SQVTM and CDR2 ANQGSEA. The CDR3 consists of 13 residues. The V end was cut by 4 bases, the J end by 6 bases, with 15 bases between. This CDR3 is CSVGDARGDGYTF. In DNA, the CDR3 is TGCAGCGTTGGCGATGCGAGGGGGGATGGCTACACCTTC.